This T cell receptor beta chain was captured by sequencing in a study of shared clonotypes between healthy human individuals. Whole-study context: The donor group consisted of a couple of women and three men, aged 18 to 49. Donors had three CD4 naive, three CD4 memory, two CD8 naive and one CD8 memory plate apiece.

From CD4+ cells came CD45RA+ naive and CD45RA-negative memory subsets. TCRdb's table, derived via immunoSEQ multiplex PCR, lists solely in-frame clones and lacks some. Of more than 900,000 clones listed, 75% to 80% are singletons. As regards this clone: Its target is not known.

Findings and caveats of the study: Apart from blood, nothing was sampled; tissue repertoires likely differ.

The trim removed 4 bases at V and 6 bases at J, leaving 5 bases unmatched. CDR1 and CDR2 (germline): SGHRS, YFSETQ. The CDR3 runs to 14 residues. The sequence was collected from a man between 18 and 35 years old in good health. Some clones in this sample may be carry-over from other donors' samples. The chain joins TRBV5-1 to TRBJ2-7; 12 bases match TRBD2. The sample was memory CD4+ T cells from PBMCs. Subset reported: CD45RA-negative fraction. The CDR3 DNA follows: TGCGCCAGCAGCGTGGAACTAGCGGGAGGCGAGCAGTACTTC. Residues: CASSVELAGGEQYF.